This T cell receptor (beta chain) came from a study of human T cells and chemical hapten exposure. For the study at large: Patch tests of 0.01% DPC on the upper back were read at 6 days.

Trimming at V came to 0 bases and at J to 8 bases, leaving 8 bases not matched to a gene. CDR3 length: 16 residues. The germline V gene encodes CDR1 WSHSY and CDR2 SAAADI. One entry per CDR3 protein results from TCRdb running MiXCR on the RACE reads. The sample lists about 140,000 distinct CDR3 sequences, approximately 10% seen once, with about 1.3% in the top ten. At least ten counts were recorded for this clonotype. The sample's time point: patch test 2, 6 weeks after DPC sensitization. Treatment: therapeutic diphenylcyclopropenone sensitization with weekly scalp DPC. The chain couples TRBV10-2 to TRBJ2-1, with 9 bases aligning to TRBD2. This TCR was sampled from a woman in her forties or fifties with alopecia areata. Some clones in this sample may be carry-over from other donors' samples. The source material was whole blood, sampled in connection with sensitization to the hapten diphenylcyclopropenone (DPC). In DNA form, the CDR3 reads TGCGCCAGCAGTGAGTCCCTAATAGCGGGAGCGGATGAGCAGTTCTTC. Its protein is CASSESLIAGADEQFF.